These 30 T cell receptor beta chains were all obtained from the same sample, sequenced in a study of T cell responses to AZD1222 COVID-19 vaccine. Libraries were prepared by immunoSEQ multiplex PCR; TCRdb keeps only in-frame clonotypes and omits some of them. The repertoire holds over 150,000 clones, with 88% as singletons. The specimen was peripheral blood, collected on day 0 of AZD1222 vaccination. The receptors were gathered from an adult in good health.

The V gene is TRBV12-3 or TRBV12-4, the J gene TRBJ1-2; D is undetermined. The CDR3 is made up of 13 amino acids. The germline V and J ends were trimmed by 3 bases and 3 bases, with 8 bases remaining between them. The CDR3 coding sequence is TGTGCCAGCAGTTTTGGCAGCGACTATGGCTACACCTTC. Translating it yields CASSFGSDYGYTF.

This clone was seen once. The V call is TRBV19, the J call TRBJ2-3, with 9 bases fitting TRBD2. Germline-derived CDR1 and CDR2 are LNHDA and SQIVND (reference sequence). V shed 6 bases and J 2 bases; nucleotides not matched to a gene: 12. This CDR3 region has 17 residues. The CDR3 reads CASRLAGRGGITDTQYF. The CDR3 coding sequence is TGTGCCAGTAGATTGGCCGGGCGGGGGGGCATCACAGATACGCAGTATTTT.

V gene TRBV2 combines with J gene TRBJ1-1; no reliable D call. Germline V gives CDR1 SNHLY, CDR2 FYNNEI. Between the trimmed V and J ends, which lost 8 bases and 0 bases, there was a span of 10 bases. CDR3 length: 13 amino acids. The CDR3 sequence: CASVRFMNTEAFF. The CDR3 nucleotides are TGTGCCAGCGTACGTTTCATGAACACTGAAGCTTTCTTT.

The rearrangement uses TRBV9 and TRBJ2-7, with D tentatively TRBD2 (6 bases). V was cut by 0 bases and J by 7 bases, with 14 bases left in between. Germline V gene lookup returns CDR1 SGDLS and CDR2 YYNGEE. The CDR3 runs 14 residues. The CDR3 DNA sequence: TGTGCCAGCAGCGTAGGGGAGGTGACAAGAGAGCAGTACTTC. Translation gives CASSVGEVTREQYF.

The V gene is TRBV6-1, the J gene TRBJ1-6; the D is unclear. Trimming stripped 2 bases from V and 5 bases from J, with 10 bases between. The CDR3 spans 15 residues. Per the germline V gene, CDR1 is MNHNS and CDR2 is SASEGT. The CDR3 reads CASSENGLHNSPLHF. CDR3 bases: TGTGCCAGCAGTGAAAATGGGTTACATAATTCACCCCTCCACTTT.

In its sample, this clone was seen once. This chain connects TRBV9 to TRBJ2-3, with D possibly TRBD1 on 5 matching bases. V was pared by 0 bases and J by 1 base, with 6 bases between. The CDR3 runs to 14 residues. CDR1 and CDR2 from the germline V gene are SGDLS and YYNGEE. CDR3 sequence (DNA): TGTGCCAGCAGCGTAGGGACACGCACAGATACGCAGTATTTT. It translates to CASSVGTRTDTQYF.

The V call is TRBV6-5, the J call TRBJ1-5; unclear D gene. The CDR3 extends over 15 amino acids. Germline V gene data show CDR1 as MNHEY and CDR2 as SVGAGI. V was clipped by 6 bases and J by 2 bases, with 14 bases between them. Here the CDR3 DNA reads TGTGCCAGCAGCCCCGGGTCCGACGGCAATCAGCCCCAGCATTTT. Its translation is CASSPGSDGNQPQHF.

The chain recombines TRBV21-1 with TRBJ1-2; no check of the table's D call, TRBD1, against the DNA was made. TRBV21-1 is reported as a pseudogene. The CDR3 has 16 amino acids. This CDR3 is CASNEAKETGHYGYTF. The DNA for the CDR3 is TGTGCCAGCAATGAGGCCAAGGAGACAGGGCACTATGGCTACACCTTC.

The J gene is TRBJ2-7, the V gene TRBV24-1, with D unclear. The CDR3 totals 12 residues. Germline V gives CDR1 KGHDR, CDR2 SFDVKD. Trimming stripped 0 bases from V and 9 bases from J, with 8 bases between. As DNA, the CDR3 is TGTGCCACCAGTGATTTGGGGGTAAGGCAGTACTTC. Its translation: CATSDLGVRQYF.

The chain employs TRBV25-1 and TRBJ2-1; D remains unclear. Germline loops: CDR1 MGHDK, CDR2 SYGVNS. The CDR3 extends over 11 amino acids. V was cut by 6 bases and J by 5 bases, with 5 bases left in between. DNA of the CDR3: TGTGCCAGCAGACACAACAATGAGCAGTTCTTC. Translating it yields CASRHNNEQFF.

V is TRBV10-3 and J is TRBJ2-3; 12 positions agree with TRBD2. The length of the CDR3 is 15 residues. J was trimmed by 1 base and V by 4 bases; bases with no gene match: 0. Germline-derived CDR1 and CDR2 are ENHRY and SYGVKD. CDR3: CAISGTSGGTDTQYF. DNA for the CDR3: TGTGCCATCAGTGGGACTAGCGGGGGCACAGATACGCAGTATTTT.

V gene TRBV6-1 combines with J gene TRBJ1-2; D gene ambiguous. The V end was cut by 0 bases, the J end by 5 bases, with 4 bases between. The CDR3 consists of 12 residues. Germline loops: CDR1 MNHNS, CDR2 SASEGT. The CDR3 protein is CASSEAGYGYTF. CDR3 in DNA: TGTGCCAGCAGTGAAGCAGGGTATGGCTACACCTTC.

The rearrangement joins TRBV6-5 to TRBJ2-3; D unclear. The length of the CDR3 is 13 residues. Trimming took off 6 bases at V and 2 bases at J, with 9 bases between the two ends. Germline CDR1 is MNHEY and CDR2 is SVGAGI. The CDR3 loop reads CASSRDATDTQYF. In DNA form, the CDR3 reads TGTGCCAGCAGCCGCGATGCCACAGATACGCAGTATTTT.

This clone was detected once. The J gene is TRBJ1-4, the V gene TRBV7-2, with TRBD1 identical over 7 bases. There are 14 residues in the CDR3. Germline loops: CDR1 SGHTA, CDR2 FQGNSA. V shed 6 bases, J shed 5 bases, and the junction held 6 bases outside the gene matches. This CDR3 reads CASSPGQFNEKLFF. CDR3 nucleotides: TGTGCCAGCAGTCCGGGACAGTTCAATGAAAAACTGTTTTTT.

This chain connects TRBV10-3 to TRBJ2-1; no clear D. V lost 3 bases, J lost 9 bases, and 15 bases lay in between. The CDR3 is 14 amino acids. The germline V gene encodes CDR1 ENHRY and CDR2 SYGVKD. CDR3 nucleotide sequence: TGTGCCATCAGTGACCGGAATCCGGGTAGTGAGCAGTTCTTC. Translated: CAISDRNPGSEQFF.

V and J are TRBV19 and TRBJ2-2; 8 bases map to TRBD2. CDR3 size: 15 residues. The germline gives CDR1 LNHDA, CDR2 SQIVND (reference sequence). V lost 5 bases, J lost 4 bases, and 6 bases stayed unmatched. The chain's CDR3 is CASSPSGGRTGELFF. In DNA, the CDR3 is TGTGCCAGTAGTCCAAGCGGGGGACGCACCGGGGAGCTGTTTTTT.

This clone was observed a handful of times. The CDR3: CASSLEPGNTEAFF. CDR3 bases: TGTGCCAGCAGCTTAGAACCAGGGAACACTGAAGCTTTCTTT. The rearrangement joins TRBV7-2 to TRBJ1-1; D is ambiguous. Germline values: CDR1 SGHTA, CDR2 FQGNSA. V lost 1 base and J 1 base, leaving 7 bases between the germline ends. CDR3 size: 14 residues.

The chain recombines TRBV12-3 or TRBV12-4 with TRBJ2-7, with 8 nucleotides matching TRBD2. Trimming cost V 6 bases and J 4 bases; bases outside gene matches: 5. This CDR3 region has 13 residues. CDR3 region: CASRSSGEYEQYF. The CDR3 coding sequence is TGTGCCAGCAGAAGTAGCGGGGAGTACGAGCAGTACTTC.

The V call is TRBV7-2, the J call TRBJ2-7, with TRBD2 identical over 8 bases. Looked up from germline, CDR1 is SGHTA and CDR2 is FQGNSA. The CDR3 runs 16 residues. V lost 3 bases and J lost 4; bases outside the gene matches: 11. For the CDR3, the DNA is TGTGCCAGCAGCTTGGGGGGTAGCGGGGATCCGTACGAGCAGTACTTC. Its protein is CASSLGGSGDPYEQYF.

The chain uses TRBV28 and TRBJ1-2; D gene uncertain. The CDR3 contains 13 residues. Trimming left V 3 bases short and J 2 bases short, with 7 bases between. CDR1 and CDR2 (germline): MDHEN, SYDVKM. CDR3 DNA sequence: TGTGCCAGCAGTTTTGAGGGAAACTATGGCTACACCTTC. This sequence encodes CASSFEGNYGYTF.

This chain links TRBV27 with TRBJ1-1; D unclear. V was cut by 3 bases and J by 0 bases, with 8 bases left in between. Germline CDR1 and CDR2: MNHEY and SMNVEV (reference sequence). This CDR3 region has 14 residues. The CDR3 nucleotides read TGTGCCAGCAGTTTCGGTTTTTTGAACACTGAAGCTTTCTTT. Protein sequence: CASSFGFLNTEAFF.

The J gene is TRBJ1-1, the V gene TRBV6-2 or TRBV6-3; D unresolved. V was pared by 1 base and J by 0 bases, with 12 bases between. The germline V gene has CDR1 MNHEY and CDR2 SVGEGT. The CDR3 runs 16 residues. CDR3 protein: CASSYFKDRMNTEAFF. The CDR3 DNA is TGTGCCAGCAGTTACTTTAAGGACCGAATGAACACTGAAGCTTTCTTT.

The rearrangement uses TRBV6-5 and TRBJ2-3, with 13 bases identical to TRBD2. Germline V gene data show CDR1 as MNHEY and CDR2 as SVGAGI. With 6 bases clipped from V and 11 bases from J, the junction kept 11 bases outside the gene matches. CDR3 length: 15 amino acids. CDR3 sequence: CASRAGLAGSAGQYF. In DNA form, the CDR3 reads TGTGCCAGCAGGGCGGGACTAGCGGGGTCGGCGGGGCAGTATTTT.

The gene calls are TRBV7-8 and TRBJ1-4, with a weak D call TRBD1 (5 bases). The CDR3 is made up of 14 amino acids. V lost 8 bases and J 7 bases, leaving 17 bases between the germline ends. The germline CDR1 and CDR2 sequences are SGHVS and FQNEAQ. The CDR3 spells CASAPPGGGEKLFF. The CDR3 DNA reads as TGTGCCAGCGCGCCCCCGGGGGGGGGTGAAAAACTGTTTTTT.

This chain connects TRBV5-1 to TRBJ2-3; 8 positions match TRBD2. Germline V gene lookup returns CDR1 SGHRS and CDR2 YFSETQ. V dropped 4 bases and J dropped 2; count of bases not matched to a gene: 3. This CDR3 is built from 14 residues. CDR3 sequence (DNA): TGCGCCAGCAGCCGCGGGGGGTACACAGATACGCAGTATTTT. Its protein is CASSRGGYTDTQYF.

This chain connects TRBV7-2 to TRBJ1-2; D possibly corresponds to TRBD1 (5 bases). The length of the CDR3 is 14 residues. Trimming took 1 base from V and 4 from J, leaving 10 bases between them. Germline V gene sequence: CDR1 SGHTA, CDR2 FQGNSA. CDR3: CASSLGQGGYGYTF. CDR3 DNA: TGTGCCAGCAGCTTAGGTCAGGGAGGCTATGGCTACACCTTC.

The genes are TRBV7-2 and TRBJ2-1, with a weak D call TRBD2 (5 bases). Germline CDR1 reads SGHTA; CDR2 reads FQGNSA. There are 14 residues in the CDR3. V lost 5 bases, J lost 9 bases, and 17 bases lay in between. The CDR3: CASSIGLSRGEQFF. The CDR3 DNA reads as TGTGCCAGCAGCATTGGGCTCAGCCGGGGTGAGCAGTTCTTC.

The CDR3 reads CASSFRTDTNTQYF. The CDR3 DNA reads TGTGCCAGCAGCTTCCGCACCGACACCAATACGCAGTATTTT. The chain has TRBV11-2 and TRBJ2-3; D remains unclear. Trimming shortened V by 3 bases and J by 7 bases, and 14 bases separated the two germline ends. The CDR3 sequence is 14 residues long. Germline V gene data show CDR1 as SGHAT and CDR2 as FQNNGV.

The gene calls are TRBV9 and TRBJ1-5, with D unresolved. The CDR3 sequence is 15 residues long. Germline lookup yields CDR1 SGDLS and CDR2 YYNGEE. Trimming removed 0 bases from V and 0 bases from J, with 7 bases in between. DNA of the CDR3: TGTGCCAGCAGCGTAGGCCAGAATAGCAATCAGCCCCAGCATTTT. It specifies CASSVGQNSNQPQHF.

The V and J genes are TRBV6-4 and TRBJ2-1, with a tentative D call TRBD1 (5 bases). V lost 5 bases to trimming and J lost 4 bases, with 15 bases between them. CDR1 MRHNA and CDR2 SNTAGT come from the germline V gene. This CDR3 region has 15 residues. The CDR3 reads CASSPTALGYNEQFF. Here the CDR3 DNA reads TGTGCCAGCAGTCCGACAGCTCTGGGTTACAATGAGCAGTTCTTC.